Detailed here is one TCR beta chain. There are 17 residues in the CDR3. From germline, CDR1 is MNHNS and CDR2 SASEGT. V was pared by 0 bases and J by 4 bases, with 12 bases of the junction left unmatched. Terminally differentiated effector memory CD45RA+ cells were left out of the naive CD8 fraction, which was CD45RO-negative and positively selected for CCR7. This sample stems from a study of shared clonotypes between healthy human individuals. Sequenced by immunoSEQ multiplex PCR; TCRdb stores in-frame clones only, minus some. Of hundreds of thousands of clones listed, roughly 95% were seen once; the top ten hold 0.095% to 0.14%.

This sequence originates from a woman under 40 in good health. Input material: naive CD8+ T cells sorted from blood. The rearrangement links TRBV6-1 to TRBJ2-7, with TRBD1 matching 7 bases. The CDR3 bases are TGTGCCAGCAGTGAAGCGGCACAACCGGGACAGATATACGAGCAGTACTTC. Translating it yields CASSEAAQPGQIYEQYF.